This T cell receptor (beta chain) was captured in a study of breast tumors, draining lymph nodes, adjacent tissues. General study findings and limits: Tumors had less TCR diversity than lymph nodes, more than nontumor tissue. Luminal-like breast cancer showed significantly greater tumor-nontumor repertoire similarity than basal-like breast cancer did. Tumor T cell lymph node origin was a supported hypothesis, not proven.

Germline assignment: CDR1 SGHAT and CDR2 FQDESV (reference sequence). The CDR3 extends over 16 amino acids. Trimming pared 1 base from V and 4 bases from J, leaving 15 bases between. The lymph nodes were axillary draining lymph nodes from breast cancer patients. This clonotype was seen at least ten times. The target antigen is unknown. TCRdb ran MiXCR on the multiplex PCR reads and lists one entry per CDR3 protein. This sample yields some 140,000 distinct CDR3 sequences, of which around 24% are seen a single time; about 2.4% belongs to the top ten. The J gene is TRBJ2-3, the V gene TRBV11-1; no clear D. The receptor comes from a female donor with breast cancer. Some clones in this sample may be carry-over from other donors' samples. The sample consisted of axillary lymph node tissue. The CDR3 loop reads CASSLEGRRLADTQYF. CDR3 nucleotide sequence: TGTGCCAGCAGCTTAGAAGGCAGGCGTCTTGCAGATACGCAGTATTTT.